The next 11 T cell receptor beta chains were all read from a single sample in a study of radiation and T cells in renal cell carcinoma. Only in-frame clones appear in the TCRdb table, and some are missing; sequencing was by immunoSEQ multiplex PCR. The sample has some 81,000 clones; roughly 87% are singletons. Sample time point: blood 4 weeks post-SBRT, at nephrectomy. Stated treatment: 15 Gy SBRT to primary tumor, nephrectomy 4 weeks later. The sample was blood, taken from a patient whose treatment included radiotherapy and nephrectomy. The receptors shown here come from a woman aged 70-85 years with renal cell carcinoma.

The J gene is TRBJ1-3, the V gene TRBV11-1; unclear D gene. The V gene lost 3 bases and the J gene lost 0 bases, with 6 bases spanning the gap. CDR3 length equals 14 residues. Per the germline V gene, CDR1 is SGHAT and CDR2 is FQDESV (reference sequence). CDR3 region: CASSFGGSGNTIYF. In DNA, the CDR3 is TGTGCCAGCAGCTTCGGCGGCTCTGGAAACACCATATATTTT.

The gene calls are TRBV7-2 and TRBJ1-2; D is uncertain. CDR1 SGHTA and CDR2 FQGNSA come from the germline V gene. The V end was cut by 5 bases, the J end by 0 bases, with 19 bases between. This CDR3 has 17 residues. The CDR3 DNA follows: TGTGCCAGCAGCCCCCGCAGGACCAGCTTAACTAACTATGGCTACACCTTC. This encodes CASSPRRTSLTNYGYTF.

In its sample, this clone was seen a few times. CDR3 in amino acids: CASSRDRVSGNTIYF. The CDR3 DNA reads as TGTGCCAGCAGCCGCGACAGGGTTAGTGGAAACACCATATATTTT. This chain uses TRBV4-2 with TRBJ1-3; 7 bases are shared with TRBD1. CDR1 LGHNA and CDR2 YNFKEQ come from the germline V gene. The V segment lost 4 bases and the J segment 3 bases; nucleotides outside the gene matches: 6. This CDR3 has 15 amino acids.

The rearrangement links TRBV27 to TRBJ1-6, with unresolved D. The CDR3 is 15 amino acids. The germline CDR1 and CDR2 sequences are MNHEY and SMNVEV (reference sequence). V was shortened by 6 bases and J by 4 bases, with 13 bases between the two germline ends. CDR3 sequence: CASRDSGLYNSPLHF. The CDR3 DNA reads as TGTGCCAGCAGGGATTCGGGTCTTTATAATTCACCCCTCCACTTT.

The DNA of the CDR3 is TGTGCCAGCAGTTACTCTCCAGGCTCCGAGCAGTACTTC. It yields the protein CASSYSPGSEQYF. The rearrangement uses TRBV6-6 and TRBJ2-5; D not resolved. TRBJ2-7 explains the end of the DNA better; the J call may be wrong. This CDR3 has 13 residues. Germline assignment: CDR1 MNHNY and CDR2 SVGAGI (reference sequence).

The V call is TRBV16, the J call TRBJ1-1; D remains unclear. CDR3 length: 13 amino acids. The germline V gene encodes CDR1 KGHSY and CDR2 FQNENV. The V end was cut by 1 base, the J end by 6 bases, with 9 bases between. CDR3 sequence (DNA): TGTGCCAGCAGCCAATGGCAGGCGGCTGAAGCTTTCTTT. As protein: CASSQWQAAEAFF.

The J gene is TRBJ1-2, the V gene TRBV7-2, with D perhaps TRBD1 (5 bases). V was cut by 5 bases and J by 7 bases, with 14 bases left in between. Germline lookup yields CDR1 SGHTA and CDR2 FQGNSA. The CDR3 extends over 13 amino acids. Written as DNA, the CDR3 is TGTGCCAGCAGCCTCCGGGGGAAGGGTGGCTACACCTTC. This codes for CASSLRGKGGYTF.

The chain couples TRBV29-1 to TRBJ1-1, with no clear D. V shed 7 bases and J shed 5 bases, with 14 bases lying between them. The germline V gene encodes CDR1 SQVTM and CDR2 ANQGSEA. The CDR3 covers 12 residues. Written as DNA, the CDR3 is TGCAGCGCAACTACCGGCGGTACTGAAGCTTTCTTT. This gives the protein CSATTGGTEAFF.

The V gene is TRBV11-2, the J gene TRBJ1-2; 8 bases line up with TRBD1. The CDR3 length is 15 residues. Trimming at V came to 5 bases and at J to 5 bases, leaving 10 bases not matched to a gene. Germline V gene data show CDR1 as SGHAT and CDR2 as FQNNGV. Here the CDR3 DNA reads TGTGCCAGCAGCCACTACCGGGACAGGACTTATGGCTACACCTTC. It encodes CASSHYRDRTYGYTF.

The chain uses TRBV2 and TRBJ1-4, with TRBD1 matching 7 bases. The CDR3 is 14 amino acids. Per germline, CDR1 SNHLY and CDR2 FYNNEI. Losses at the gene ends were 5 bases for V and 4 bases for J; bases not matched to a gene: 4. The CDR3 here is CASSFRDSNEKLFF. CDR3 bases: TGTGCCAGCAGTTTCCGGGACAGTAATGAAAAACTGTTTTTT.

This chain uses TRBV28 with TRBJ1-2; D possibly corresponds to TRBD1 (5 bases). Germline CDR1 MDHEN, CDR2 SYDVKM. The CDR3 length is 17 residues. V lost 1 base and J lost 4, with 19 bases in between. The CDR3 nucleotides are TGTGCCAGCAGTTTATCGGAGTCGGCCAGGGCCGGCTATGGCTACACCTTC. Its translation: CASSLSESARAGYGYTF.